These T cell receptor beta chains were read from a single sample in a study of blood T cell repertoires in COVID-19. Measured with immunoSEQ multiplex PCR; TCRdb has only the in-frame clones, and not every one. The sample holds about 170,000 clones, around four fifths seen once. The sample taken for sequencing was PBMCs or T cells enriched from blood (not recorded which). These receptors originate from a woman aged 45-59 years who had recovered from COVID-19. The CDR3 runs from the conserved cysteine through the conserved F or W.

V gene: TRBV11-2; J gene: TRBJ1-4; CDR3 protein: CASSPGEKLFF
V gene: TRBV15; J gene: TRBJ1-1; CDR3 protein: CATSSGTSYLMNTEAFF
V gene: TRBV7-2; J gene: TRBJ1-5; CDR3 protein: CASSRDRGVNQPQHF
V gene: TRBV30; J gene: TRBJ2-1; CDR3 protein: CAWRGLAGVSNEQFF
V gene: TRBV28; J gene: TRBJ1-3; CDR3 protein: CASISGGSGNTIYF
V gene: TRBV7-2; J gene: TRBJ1-2; CDR3 protein: CASSLEPTGGAEGYGYTF
V gene: TRBV19; J gene: TRBJ1-3; CDR3 protein: CASSSRIAGNTIYF
V gene: TRBV10-3; J gene: TRBJ2-3; CDR3 protein: CAIRRQGANTDTQYF
V gene: TRBV5-1; J gene: TRBJ1-2; CDR3 protein: CASSLDREFDGYTF
V gene: TRBV5-1; J gene: TRBJ2-2; CDR3 protein: CASSEGTYTGELFF
V gene: TRBV7-2; J gene: TRBJ2-1; CDR3 protein: CATKSGGAFNEQFF
V gene: TRBV12-3/TRBV12-4; J gene: TRBJ2-1; CDR3 protein: CASLSGGNEQFF
V gene: TRBV28; J gene: TRBJ2-5; CDR3 protein: CASSSPGQTKETQYF
V gene: TRBV10-3; J gene: TRBJ1-1; CDR3 protein: CAITERGGTEAFF
V gene: TRBV6-1; J gene: TRBJ1-2; CDR3 protein: CASSERQPKDYGYTF
V gene: TRBV6-5; J gene: TRBJ1-2; CDR3 protein: CASIPWAEGNYGYTF
V gene: TRBV9; J gene: TRBJ2-1; CDR3 protein: CASSSNVGSYNEQFF
V gene: TRBV4-2; J gene: TRBJ2-3; CDR3 protein: CASSQDGLGTDTQYF
V gene: TRBV5-1; J gene: TRBJ2-5; CDR3 protein: CASSESQETQYF
V gene: TRBV12-3/TRBV12-4; J gene: TRBJ1-4; CDR3 protein: CASSFGGPEKLFF
V gene: TRBV7-9; J gene: TRBJ2-2; CDR3 protein: CASSRGRTGGTGELFF
V gene: TRBV6-5; J gene: TRBJ1-2; CDR3 protein: CASSNPGGRSSGYTF
V gene: TRBV27; J gene: TRBJ2-1; CDR3 protein: CASSPTGGVRAEQFF
V gene: TRBV28; J gene: TRBJ2-3; CDR3 protein: CASRPRTSGGPDTQYF
V gene: TRBV18; J gene: TRBJ1-6; CDR3 protein: CASSPPRPGQEASYNSPLHF
V gene: TRBV6-5; J gene: TRBJ1-1; CDR3 protein: CAGSLAGEAFF
V gene: TRBV2; J gene: TRBJ1-5; CDR3 protein: CASRFGTPDQPQHF
V gene: TRBV19; J gene: TRBJ1-5; CDR3 protein: CASSIGGRQPQHF
V gene: TRBV7-7; J gene: TRBJ2-5; CDR3 protein: CASSVGGGHQETQYF
V gene: TRBV24-1; J gene: TRBJ2-1; CDR3 protein: CATSLAGRGDEQFF
V gene: TRBV19; J gene: TRBJ2-5; CDR3 protein: CASSIRSGLETGREQETQYF
V gene: TRBV19; J gene: TRBJ1-1; CDR3 protein: CASSVLNTEAFF
V gene: TRBV7-8; J gene: TRBJ1-1; CDR3 protein: CASSPPSQGRNTEAFF
V gene: TRBV11-2; J gene: TRBJ2-1; CDR3 protein: CASSLDNTGTSIGQFF
V gene: TRBV28; J gene: TRBJ1-3; CDR3 protein: CASTQVRGNTIYF
V gene: TRBV6-2/TRBV6-3; J gene: TRBJ1-1; CDR3 protein: CASSIQMNTEAFF
V gene: TRBV19; J gene: TRBJ2-1; CDR3 protein: CATRRGVNPGNEQFF
V gene: TRBV6-5; J gene: TRBJ1-3; CDR3 protein: CASSYSRTGDGNTIYF
V gene: TRBV23-1; J gene: TRBJ1-6; CDR3 protein: CASSLASSYNSPLHF
V gene: TRBV4-3; J gene: TRBJ1-2; CDR3 protein: CASSQEKGGGGYTF
V gene: TRBV7-9; J gene: TRBJ1-1; CDR3 protein: CASSLALGANTEAFF
V gene: TRBV11-2; J gene: TRBJ1-1; CDR3 protein: CASSLAGATEAFF